The following is a T cell receptor beta chain sequence with its context. Generated by immunoSEQ multiplex PCR, the TCRdb table keeps only in-frame clones and is missing some. Here the sample spans some 550,000 clones, roughly 97% being singletons. This sample was taken from a study of shared clonotypes between healthy human individuals. The specimen sequenced was naive CD4+ T cells sorted from blood. Subset defined: CD45RA+ positively selected. The receptor was derived from a woman aged 25 to 39 in good health.

The CDR3 sequence is CASSLPEISYNEQFF. CDR3 nucleotides: TGTGCCAGCAGTTTGCCGGAGATCTCCTACAATGAGCAGTTCTTC. V gene TRBV28 combines with J gene TRBJ2-1, with D hard to call. The CDR3 consists of 15 residues. Germline values: CDR1 MDHEN, CDR2 SYDVKM. V was pared by 3 bases and J by 0 bases, with 9 bases between. The full variable domain, completed using reference TRBV28 and TRBJ2-1, is DVKVTQSSRYLVKRTGEKVFLECVQDMDHENMFWYRQDPGLGLRLIYFSYDVKMKEKGDIPEGYSVSREKKERFSLILESASTNQTSMYLCASSLPEISYNEQFFGPGTRLTVL.